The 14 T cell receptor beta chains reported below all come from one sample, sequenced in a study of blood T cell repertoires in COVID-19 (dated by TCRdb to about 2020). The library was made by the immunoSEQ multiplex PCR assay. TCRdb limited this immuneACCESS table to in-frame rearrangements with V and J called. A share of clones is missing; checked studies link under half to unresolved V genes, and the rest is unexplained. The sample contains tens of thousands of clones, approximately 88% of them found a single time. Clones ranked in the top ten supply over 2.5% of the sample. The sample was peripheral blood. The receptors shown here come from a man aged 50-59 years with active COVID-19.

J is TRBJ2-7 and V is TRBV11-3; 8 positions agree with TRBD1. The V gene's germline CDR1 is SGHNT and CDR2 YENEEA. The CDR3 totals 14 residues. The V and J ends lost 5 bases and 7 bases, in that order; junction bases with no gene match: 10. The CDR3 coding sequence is TGTGCCAGCAGCCCGGAGACAGGGGCCCTAGAGCAGTACTTC. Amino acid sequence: CASSPETGALEQYF.

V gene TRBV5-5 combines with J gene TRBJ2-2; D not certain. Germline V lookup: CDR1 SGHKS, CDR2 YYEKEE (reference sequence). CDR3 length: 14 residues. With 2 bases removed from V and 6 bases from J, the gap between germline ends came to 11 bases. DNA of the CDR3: TGTGCCAGCAGCTTCTATGGCGGAGCCGGGGAGCTGTTTTTT. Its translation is CASSFYGGAGELFF.

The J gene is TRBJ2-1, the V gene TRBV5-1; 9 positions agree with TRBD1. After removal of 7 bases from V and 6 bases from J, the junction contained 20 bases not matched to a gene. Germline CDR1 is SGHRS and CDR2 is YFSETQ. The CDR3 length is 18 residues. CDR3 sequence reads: CASSPLANTGGASNEQFF. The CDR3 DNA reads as TGCGCCAGCTCGCCGCTCGCTAATACAGGGGGCGCTTCCAATGAGCAGTTCTTC.

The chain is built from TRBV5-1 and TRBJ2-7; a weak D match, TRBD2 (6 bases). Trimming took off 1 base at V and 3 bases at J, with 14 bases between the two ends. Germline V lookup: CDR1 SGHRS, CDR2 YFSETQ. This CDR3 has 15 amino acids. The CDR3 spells CASSLSGDPYYEQYV. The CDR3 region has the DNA TGCGCCAGCAGCTTGTCGGGGGACCCCTACTACGAGCAGTACGTC.

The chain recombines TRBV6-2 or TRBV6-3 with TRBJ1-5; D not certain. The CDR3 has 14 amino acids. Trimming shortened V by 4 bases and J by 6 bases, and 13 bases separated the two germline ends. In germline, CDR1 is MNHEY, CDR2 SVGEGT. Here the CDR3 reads CASSSNKGGQPQHF. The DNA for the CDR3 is TGTGCCAGCAGTTCAAACAAAGGAGGTCAGCCCCAGCATTTT.

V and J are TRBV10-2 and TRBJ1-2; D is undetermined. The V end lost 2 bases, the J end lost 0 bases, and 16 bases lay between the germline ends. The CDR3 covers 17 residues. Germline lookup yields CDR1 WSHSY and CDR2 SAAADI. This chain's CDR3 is CASSERGFGPANYGYTF. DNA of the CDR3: TGCGCCAGCAGTGAGCGGGGTTTTGGTCCCGCTAACTATGGCTACACCTTC.

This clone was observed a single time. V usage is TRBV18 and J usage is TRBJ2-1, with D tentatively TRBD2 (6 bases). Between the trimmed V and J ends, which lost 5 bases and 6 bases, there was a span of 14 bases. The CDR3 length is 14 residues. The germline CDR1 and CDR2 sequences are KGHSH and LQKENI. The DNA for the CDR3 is TGTGCCAGCTCAACGAAGGGACTTTCCAATGAGCAGTTCTTC. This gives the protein CASSTKGLSNEQFF.

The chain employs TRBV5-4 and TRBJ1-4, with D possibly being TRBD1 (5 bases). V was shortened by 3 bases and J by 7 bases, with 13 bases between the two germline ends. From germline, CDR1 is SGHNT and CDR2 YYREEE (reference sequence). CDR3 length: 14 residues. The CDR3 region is CASSWKRGGEKLFF. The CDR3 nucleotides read TGTGCCAGCAGCTGGAAGAGGGGAGGTGAAAAACTGTTTTTT.

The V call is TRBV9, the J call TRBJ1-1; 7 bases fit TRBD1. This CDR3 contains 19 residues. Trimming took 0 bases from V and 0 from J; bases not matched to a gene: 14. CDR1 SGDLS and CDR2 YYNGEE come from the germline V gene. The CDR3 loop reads CASSVDVRQGPTMNTEAFF. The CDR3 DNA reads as TGTGCCAGCAGCGTAGACGTCCGACAGGGACCCACTATGAACACTGAAGCTTTCTTT.

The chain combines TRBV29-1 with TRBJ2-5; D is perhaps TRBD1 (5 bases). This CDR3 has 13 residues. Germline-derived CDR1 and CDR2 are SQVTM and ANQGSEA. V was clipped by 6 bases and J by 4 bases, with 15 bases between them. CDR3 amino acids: CSVGHSLRETQYF. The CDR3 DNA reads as TGCAGCGTGGGGCATTCACTCCGAGAGACCCAGTACTTC.

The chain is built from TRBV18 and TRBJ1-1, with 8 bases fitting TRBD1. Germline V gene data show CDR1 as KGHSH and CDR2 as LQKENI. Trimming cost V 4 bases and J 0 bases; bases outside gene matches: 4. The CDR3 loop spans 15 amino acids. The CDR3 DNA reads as TGTGCCAGCTCACTCCGACAGGGGCTGAACACTGAAGCTTTCTTT. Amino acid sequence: CASSLRQGLNTEAFF.

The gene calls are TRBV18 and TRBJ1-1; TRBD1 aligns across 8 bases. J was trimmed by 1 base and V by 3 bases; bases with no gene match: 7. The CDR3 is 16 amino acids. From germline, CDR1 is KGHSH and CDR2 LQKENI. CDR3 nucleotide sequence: TGTGCCAGCTCACCCCGACAGGGGTCGTCGAACACTGAAGCTTTCTTT. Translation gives CASSPRQGSSNTEAFF.

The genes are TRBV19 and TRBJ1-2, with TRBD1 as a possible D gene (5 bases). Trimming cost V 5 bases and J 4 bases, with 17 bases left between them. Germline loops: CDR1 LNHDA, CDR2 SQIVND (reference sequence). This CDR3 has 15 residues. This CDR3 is CASSALGGRSYGYTF. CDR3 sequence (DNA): TGTGCCAGTAGTGCTCTCGGGGGAAGGAGCTATGGCTACACCTTC.

The CDR3 sequence is CAAGRGGVMMTEAFF. The CDR3 DNA sequence: TGTGCAGCCGGACGGGGGGGCGTAATGATGACTGAAGCTTTCTTT. The chain recombines TRBV27 with TRBJ1-1; D may be TRBD1 (6 bases). CDR3 length equals 15 residues. CDR1 and CDR2 from the germline V gene are MNHEY and SMNVEV (reference sequence).